Shown below are 11 T cell receptor beta chains from a single sample sequenced in a study of beta chain features in type 1 diabetes. Study-level findings and limits: People with Type 1 diabetes carried modestly yet significantly shorter TCRB CDR3s in all four CD4+ subsets.

Sequenced material consisted of expressed TCRB transcripts (all of the isolated RNA was reverse transcribed). Measured with immunoSEQ multiplex PCR; TCRdb has only the in-frame clones, and not every one. There are roughly 730,000 clones in the sample; roughly an eighth occur only once, and 0.02% to 0.025% lies in the top ten. Their antigens are not known. The sample consisted of naive CD4+ T cells from blood. These receptor sequences come from a man aged 18 to 30 with type 1 diabetes.

In its sample, this clone was seen a few times. The V gene is TRBV20-1, the J gene TRBJ2-1, with D uncertain. The CDR3 loop spans 10 amino acids. V lost 2 bases and J lost 12, with 8 bases in between. Germline CDR1 reads DFQATT; CDR2 reads SNEGSKA (reference sequence). In nucleotides, the CDR3 is TGCAGTGCTAGAACCCCTAGGCAGTTCTTC. Amino acid sequence: CSARTPRQFF.

As to this clone: The same CDR3 arises from other DNA sequences in this sample as well. This chain connects TRBV9 to TRBJ1-2, with 7 bases matching TRBD1. V lost 3 bases to trimming and J lost 5 bases; unmatched junction nucleotides: 1. Germline values: CDR1 SGDLS, CDR2 YYNGEE. The CDR3 totals 12 residues. CDR3 sequence reads: CASSGQGYGYTF. The CDR3 nucleotides read TGTGCCAGCAGCGGACAGGGATATGGCTACACCTTC.

V usage is TRBV5-1 and J usage is TRBJ2-7; D is ambiguous. V was clipped by 0 bases and J by 7 bases, with 14 bases between them. The CDR3 contains 14 residues. Germline V CDR1 and CDR2: SGHRS, YFSETQ. The CDR3 reads CASSLDPNEREQYF. DNA of the CDR3: TGCGCCAGCAGCTTGGATCCCAACGAGAGGGAGCAGTACTTC. The full variable domain, with the rest looked up from reference TRBV5-1 and TRBJ2-7, is KAGVTQTPRYLIKTRGQQVTLSCSPISGHRSVSWYQQTPGQGLQFLFEYFSETQRNKGNFPGRFSGRQFSNSRSEMNVSTLELGDSALYLCASSLDPNEREQYFGPGTRLTVT.

In this sample, this clone turned up a few times. The chain recombines TRBV2 with TRBJ2-5; 8 nucleotides match TRBD1. Germline CDR1 is SNHLY and CDR2 is FYNNEI. Losses at the gene ends were 10 bases for V and 1 base for J; bases not matched to a gene: 8. The CDR3 spans 14 residues. CDR3 residues: CANRDRFIQETQYF. The CDR3 DNA is TGTGCCAACCGGGACAGGTTCATCCAAGAGACCCAGTACTTC. The variable domain in full, with the rest retrieved from reference TRBV2 and TRBJ2-5, is EPEVTQTPSHQVTQMGQEVILRCVPISNHLYFYWYRQILGQKVEFLVSFYNNEISEKSEIFDDQFSVERPDGSNFTLKIRSTKLEDSAMYFCANRDRFIQETQYFGPGTRLLVL.

This clone came up a few times. The V and J genes are TRBV10-1 and TRBJ2-5, with D possibly TRBD1 on 6 matching bases. The V end lost 8 bases, the J end lost 7 bases, and 17 bases lay between the germline ends. This CDR3 contains 13 residues. CDR1 is WNHNN and CDR2 is SYGVQD in the germline V gene (reference sequence). This CDR3 reads CASAGTPQGTQYF. CDR3 DNA: TGCGCCAGCGCCGGGACACCACAGGGGACCCAGTACTTC.

This clone was seen only a few times. This chain joins TRBV6-1 and TRBJ2-7; TRBD1 matches 9 bases. V was pared by 2 bases and J by 10 bases, with 3 bases of the junction left unmatched. The CDR3 is 12 residues long. Germline V CDR1 and CDR2: MNHNS, SASEGT. CDR3 residues: CASSERTGAQYF. Written as DNA, the CDR3 is TGTGCCAGCAGTGAACGGACAGGGGCCCAGTACTTC.

CDR3 sequence: CASGLDRRNTQYF. The DNA of the CDR3 is TGTGCCAGCGGATTAGATAGGCGAAATACGCAGTATTTT. The V call is TRBV27, the J call TRBJ2-3; D is unclear. There are 13 residues in the CDR3. The germline gives CDR1 MNHEY, CDR2 SMNVEV (reference sequence). V gave up 8 bases and J gave up 7 bases, with 16 bases separating them.

The chain couples TRBV10-3 to TRBJ2-7; tentatively, D is TRBD1 or TRBD2 (7 bases each). Trimming removed 3 bases from V and 1 base from J, with 16 bases in between. The CDR3 contains 16 residues. Per the germline V gene, CDR1 is ENHRY and CDR2 is SYGVKD. CDR3 sequence: CAISDSNRGGSYEQYF. The CDR3 DNA is TGTGCCATCAGTGACTCTAACAGGGGAGGGTCCTACGAGCAGTACTTC.

The chain links TRBV9 to TRBJ1-2; a possible D gene is TRBD1 (5 bases). This CDR3 contains 13 residues. V was pared by 2 bases and J by 7 bases, with 12 bases between. Germline V gives CDR1 SGDLS, CDR2 YYNGEE. The CDR3 nucleotides read TGTGCCAGCAGCGTCACCGGGACGCTTGGCTACACCTTC. Protein product: CASSVTGTLGYTF.

This clone was observed a handful of times. The J gene is TRBJ1-5, the V gene TRBV18; 7 positions agree with TRBD1. V lost 3 bases and J lost 1; bases outside the gene matches: 6. Germline V lookup: CDR1 KGHSH, CDR2 LQKENI. There are 16 residues in the CDR3. The CDR3 sequence is CASSPTGSLSNQPQHF. The CDR3 nucleotides read TGTGCCAGCTCACCGACAGGGTCTTTGAGCAATCAGCCCCAGCATTTT. Filled out from reference TRBV18 and TRBJ1-5, the complete variable domain reads NAGVMQNPRHLVRRRGQEARLRCSPMKGHSHVYWYRQLPEEGLKFMVYLQKENIIDESGMPKERFSAEFPKEGPSILRIQQVVRGDSAAYFCASSPTGSLSNQPQHFGDGTRLSIL.

This clone was detected a few times. This chain joins TRBV7-9 and TRBJ2-7; the D is unclear. Germline V gene data show CDR1 as SEHNR and CDR2 as FQNEAQ (reference sequence). The CDR3 totals 13 residues. The V gene lost 3 bases and the J gene lost 6 bases, with 12 bases spanning the gap. The CDR3 sequence: CASSLEGSGEQYF. The CDR3 DNA is TGTGCCAGCAGCTTGGAAGGGTCAGGCGAGCAGTACTTC.